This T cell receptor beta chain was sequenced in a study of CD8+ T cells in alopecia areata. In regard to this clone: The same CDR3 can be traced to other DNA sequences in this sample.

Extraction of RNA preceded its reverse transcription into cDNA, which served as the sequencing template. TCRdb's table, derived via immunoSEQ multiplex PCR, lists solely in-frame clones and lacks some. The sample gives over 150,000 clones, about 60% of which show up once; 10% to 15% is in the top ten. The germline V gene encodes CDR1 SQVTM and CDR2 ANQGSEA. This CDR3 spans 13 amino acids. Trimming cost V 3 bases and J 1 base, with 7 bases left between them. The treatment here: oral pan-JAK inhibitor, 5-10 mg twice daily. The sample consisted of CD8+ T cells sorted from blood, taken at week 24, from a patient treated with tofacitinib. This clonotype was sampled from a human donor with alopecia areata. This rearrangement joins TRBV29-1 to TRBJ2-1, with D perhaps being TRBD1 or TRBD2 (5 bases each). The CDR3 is CSVDGGSYNEQFF. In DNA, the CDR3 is TGCAGCGTTGATGGGGGTTCCTACAATGAGCAGTTCTTC.